This T cell receptor (beta chain) was identified in a study of cytotoxic CD8 clonotypes in ibrutinib-treated CLL. This CDR3 spans 13 amino acids. The germline CDR1 and CDR2 sequences are SNHLY and FYNNEI. The V gene lost 6 bases and the J gene lost 6 bases, with 12 bases spanning the gap. T cells were sequenced at a targeted depth of 1 in 200,000 to 1 in 1 million. The method was immunoSEQ multiplex PCR; TCRdb's version includes in-frame clones alone and lacks a portion of them. In the table there are about 74,000 clones, around 80% of which are singletons. Study findings and constraints: Clonality climbed at ibrutinib response, then dropped toward baseline at progression. Clonality (at baseline) was higher than in age-matched healthy donors and tracked circulating CD8+ T-cell counts.

A word on this clone: Its antigen is as yet unknown.

The source is a human donor with chronic lymphocytic leukemia. The input for sequencing was PBMCs, taken at disease progression, from a patient treated with ibrutinib. This sequence joins TRBV2 and TRBJ1-5; D is unclear. The CDR3 spells CASSPIVGQPQHF. The CDR3 coding sequence is TGTGCCAGCAGCCCTATTGTGGGTCAGCCCCAGCATTTT.